One T cell receptor (beta chain) is described in this entry. Its antigen is currently unknown. The sample originates from a study of cytotoxic CD8 clonotypes in ibrutinib-treated CLL. Looking at the study overall: Response specimens were obtained following a median treatment duration of 12 months, with a range of 6 to 36. On average, each sample had roughly 260,000 productive templates and almost 95,000 productive rearrangements.

The study's findings and limits: Relative to age-matched healthy donors, clonality at baseline was higher, and it tracked circulating CD8+ T-cell counts.

V dropped 7 bases and J dropped 0 bases, with 17 bases sitting between them. The CDR3 is 16 amino acids. Germline assignment: CDR1 LGHNT and CDR2 FRNRAP. Sequenced by immunoSEQ multiplex PCR; TCRdb stores in-frame clones only, minus some. Of 200,000 to 250,000 clones listed, 65% to 80% are singletons. V and J are TRBV12-5 and TRBJ2-3; D may be TRBD2 (5 bases). This specimen consisted of PBMCs, obtained after 12 months of ibrutinib treatment. This TCR was recovered from a human donor with chronic lymphocytic leukemia. CDR3 nucleotide sequence: TGTGCTAGTGCTCCGATCAGCGGAAGAAGCACAGATACGCAGTATTTT. Translation: CASAPISGRSTDTQYF.